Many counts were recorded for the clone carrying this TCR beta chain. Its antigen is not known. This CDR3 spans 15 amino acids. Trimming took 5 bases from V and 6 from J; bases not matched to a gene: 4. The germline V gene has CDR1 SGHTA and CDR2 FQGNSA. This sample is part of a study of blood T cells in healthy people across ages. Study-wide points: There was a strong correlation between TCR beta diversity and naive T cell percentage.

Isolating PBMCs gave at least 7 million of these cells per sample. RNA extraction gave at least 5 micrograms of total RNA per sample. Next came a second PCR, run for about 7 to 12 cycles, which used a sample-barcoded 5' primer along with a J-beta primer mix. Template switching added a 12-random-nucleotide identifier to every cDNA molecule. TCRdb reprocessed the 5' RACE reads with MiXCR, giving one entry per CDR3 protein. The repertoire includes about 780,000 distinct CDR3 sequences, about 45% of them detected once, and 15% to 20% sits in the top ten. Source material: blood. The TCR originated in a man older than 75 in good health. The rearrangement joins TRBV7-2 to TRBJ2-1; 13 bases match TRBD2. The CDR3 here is CASSTSGRALNEQFF. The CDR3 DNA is TGTGCCAGCAGCACTAGCGGGAGGGCCCTCAATGAGCAGTTCTTC.